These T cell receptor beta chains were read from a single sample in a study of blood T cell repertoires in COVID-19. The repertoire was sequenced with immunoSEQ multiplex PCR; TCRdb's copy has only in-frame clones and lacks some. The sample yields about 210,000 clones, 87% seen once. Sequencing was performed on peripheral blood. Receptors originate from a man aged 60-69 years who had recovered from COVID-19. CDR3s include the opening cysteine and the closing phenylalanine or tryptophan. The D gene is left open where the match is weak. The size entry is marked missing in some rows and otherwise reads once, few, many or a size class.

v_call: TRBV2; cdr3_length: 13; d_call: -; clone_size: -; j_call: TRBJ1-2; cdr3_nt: TGTGCCAGCAGTGTAAACAGACCCTATGGCTACACCTTC; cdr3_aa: CASSVNRPYGYTF
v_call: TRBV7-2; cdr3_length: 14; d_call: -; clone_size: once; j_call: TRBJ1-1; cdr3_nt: TGTGCCAGCAGCTTCTCTAGCACAGGGACTGAAGCTTTCTTT; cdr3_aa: CASSFSSTGTEAFF
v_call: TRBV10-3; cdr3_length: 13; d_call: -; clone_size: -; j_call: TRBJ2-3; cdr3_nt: TGTGCCACGACCCGACAACCGGCAGATACGCAGTATTTT; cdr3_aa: CATTRQPADTQYF
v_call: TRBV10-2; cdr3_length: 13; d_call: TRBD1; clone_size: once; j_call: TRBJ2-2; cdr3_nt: TGCGCCAGCTTCAGGGGGCGAACCGGGGAGCTGTTTTTT; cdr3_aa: CASFRGRTGELFF
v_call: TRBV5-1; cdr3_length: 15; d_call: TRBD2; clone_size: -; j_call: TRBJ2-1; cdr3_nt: TGCGCCAGCAGCGCCGGAACTAGCGGGAGTAATGAGCAGTTCTTC; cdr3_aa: CASSAGTSGSNEQFF
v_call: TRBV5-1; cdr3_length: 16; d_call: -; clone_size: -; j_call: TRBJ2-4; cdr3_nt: TGCGCCAGCAGCTTAGGCCAGGGCCTAGCCAAAAACATTCAGTACTTC; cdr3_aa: CASSLGQGLAKNIQYF
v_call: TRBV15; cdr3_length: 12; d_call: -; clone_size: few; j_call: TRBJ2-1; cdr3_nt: TGTGCCACCAGCAGAGATAAGCGTGAGCAGTTCTTC; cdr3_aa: CATSRDKREQFF
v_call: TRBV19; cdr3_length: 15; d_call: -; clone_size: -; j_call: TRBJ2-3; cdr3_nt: TGTGCCACCCGAGCCGGGACACTTAAGGGCGATACGCAGTATTTT; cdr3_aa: CATRAGTLKGDTQYF
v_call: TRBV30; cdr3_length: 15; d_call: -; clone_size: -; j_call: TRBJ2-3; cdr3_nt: TGTGCCTGGAGTGTACCCACCGGTAGCACAGATACGCAGTATTTT; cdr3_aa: CAWSVPTGSTDTQYF
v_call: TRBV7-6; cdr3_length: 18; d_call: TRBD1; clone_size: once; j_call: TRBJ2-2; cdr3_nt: TGTGCCAGCAGCTTAATCCGGACAGGGGGCGTGGAGACCGGGGAGCTGTTTTTT; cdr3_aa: CASSLIRTGGVETGELFF
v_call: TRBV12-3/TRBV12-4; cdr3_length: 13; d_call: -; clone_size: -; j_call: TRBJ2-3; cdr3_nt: TGTGCCAGCAGCCCGACTAGTGCAGATACGCAGTATTTT; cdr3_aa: CASSPTSADTQYF
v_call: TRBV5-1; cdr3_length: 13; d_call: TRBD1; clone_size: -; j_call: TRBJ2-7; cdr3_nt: TGCGCCAGCAGCACGGGACAGCAAAATAAGTTGTACTTC; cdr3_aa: CASSTGQQNKLYF
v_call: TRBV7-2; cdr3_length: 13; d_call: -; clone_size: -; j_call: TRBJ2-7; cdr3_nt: TGTGCCAGCAGCCTACCGACTAGGAACGAGCAGTACTTC; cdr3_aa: CASSLPTRNEQYF
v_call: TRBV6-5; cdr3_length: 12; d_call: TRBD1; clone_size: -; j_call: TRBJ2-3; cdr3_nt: TGTGCCAGCAGGCAAACAGGGGTTACGCAGTATTTT; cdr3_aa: CASRQTGVTQYF
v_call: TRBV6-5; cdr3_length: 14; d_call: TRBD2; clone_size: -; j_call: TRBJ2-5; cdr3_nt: TGTGCCAGCAAGCTAGCGGGAGCGGTAGAGACCCAGTACTTC; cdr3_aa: CASKLAGAVETQYF
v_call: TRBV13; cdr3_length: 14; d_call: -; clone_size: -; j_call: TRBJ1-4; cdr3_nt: TGTGCCAGCAGCTTACGAGGGGGAAGTGAAAAACTGTTTTTT; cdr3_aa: CASSLRGGSEKLFF